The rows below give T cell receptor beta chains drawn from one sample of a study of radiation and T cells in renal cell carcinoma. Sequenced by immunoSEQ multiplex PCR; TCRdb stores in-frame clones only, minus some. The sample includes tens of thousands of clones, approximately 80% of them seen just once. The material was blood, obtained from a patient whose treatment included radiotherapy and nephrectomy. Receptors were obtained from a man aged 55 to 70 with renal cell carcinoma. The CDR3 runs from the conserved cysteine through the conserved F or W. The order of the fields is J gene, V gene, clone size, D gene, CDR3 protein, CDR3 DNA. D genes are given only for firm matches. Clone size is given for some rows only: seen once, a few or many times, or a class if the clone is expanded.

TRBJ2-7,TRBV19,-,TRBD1,CASKPGQGGYEQYF,TGTGCCAGTAAACCGGGACAGGGTGGTTACGAGCAGTACTTC
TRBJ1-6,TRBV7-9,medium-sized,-,CASAGQYNSPLHF,TGTGCCAGCGCCGGACAGTATAATTCACCCCTCCACTTT
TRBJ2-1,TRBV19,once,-,CASSGSGNEQFF,TGTGCCAGTAGCGGGAGTGGCAATGAGCAGTTCTTC
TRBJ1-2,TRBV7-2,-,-,CASSLAGDQGYTF,TGTGCCAGCAGCTTAGCGGGGGACCAGGGCTACACCTTC
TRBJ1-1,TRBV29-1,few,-,CSVEDGRFEAFF,TGCAGCGTTGAAGATGGGCGGTTTGAAGCTTTCTTT
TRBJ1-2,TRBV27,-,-,CASSPNQGGRGGYTF,TGTGCCAGCAGTCCAAATCAGGGAGGAAGGGGGGGCTACACCTTC
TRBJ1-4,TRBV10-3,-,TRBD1,CAISPGQGNEKLFF,TGTGCCATCAGTCCGGGACAGGGGAATGAAAAACTGTTTTTT
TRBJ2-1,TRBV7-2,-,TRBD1,CASTLGTDYNEQFF,TGTGCCAGCACCCTGGGGACAGACTACAATGAGCAGTTCTTC
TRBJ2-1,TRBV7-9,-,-,CASSLVKGSYNEQFF,TGTGCCAGCAGCTTAGTAAAGGGCTCCTACAATGAGCAGTTCTTC
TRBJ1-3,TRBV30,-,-,CAWSVDEQISSGNTIYF,TGTGCCTGGAGTGTAGACGAGCAGATCAGCTCTGGAAACACCATATATTTT
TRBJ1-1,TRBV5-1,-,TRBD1,CASRYGDREGRAEAFF,TGCGCCAGCAGATACGGCGACAGGGAAGGTAGGGCTGAAGCTTTCTTT
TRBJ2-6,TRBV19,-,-,CASSIDRGHSGANVLTF,TGTGCCAGTAGTATAGATCGCGGGCATTCTGGGGCCAACGTCCTGACTTTC
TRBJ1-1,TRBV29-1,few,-,CSVSGLGDTEAFF,TGCAGCGTATCAGGGTTGGGCGACACTGAAGCTTTCTTT
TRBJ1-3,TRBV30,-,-,CAWSSGSGNTIYF,TGTGCCTGGAGTTCAGGGTCTGGAAACACCATATATTTT
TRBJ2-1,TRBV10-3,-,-,CAITLGDNEQFF,TGTGCCATCACTTTAGGGGACAATGAGCAGTTCTTC
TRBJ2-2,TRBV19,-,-,CATTWGLRTGELFF,TGTGCCACCACCTGGGGGTTGAGGACCGGGGAGCTGTTTTTT
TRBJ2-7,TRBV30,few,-,CAWSVGGFEQYF,TGTGCCTGGAGTGTTGGGGGGTTCGAGCAGTACTTC
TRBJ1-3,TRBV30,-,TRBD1,CAWSLQGADTIYF,TGTGCCTGGAGTCTACAGGGGGCGGACACCATATATTTT
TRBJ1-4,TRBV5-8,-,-,CASSLIGEKLFF,TGTGCCAGCAGCTTGATAGGTGAAAAACTGTTTTTT
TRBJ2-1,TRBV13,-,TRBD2,CASSDGGASSYNEQFF,TGTGCCAGCTCCGACGGGGGGGCGAGCTCCTACAATGAGCAGTTCTTC
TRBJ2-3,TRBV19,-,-,CASSIEKVSGDTQYF,TGTGCCAGTAGTATAGAGAAGGTTTCGGGAGATACGCAGTATTTT
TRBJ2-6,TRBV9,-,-,CASRGANVLTF,TGTGCCAGCAGAGGGGCCAACGTCCTGACTTTC
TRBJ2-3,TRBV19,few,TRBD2,CASSISGDTDTQYF,TGTGCCAGTAGTATAAGCGGGGACACAGATACGCAGTATTTT
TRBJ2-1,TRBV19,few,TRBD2,CASSLAGAQWEQFF,TGTGCCAGTAGTCTAGCGGGAGCGCAATGGGAGCAGTTCTTC
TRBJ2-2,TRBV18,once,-,CASTREGDFPGELFF,TGTGCCAGCACCCGAGAGGGGGATTTCCCCGGGGAGCTGTTTTTT
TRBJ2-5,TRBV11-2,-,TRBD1,CASSRGQGGGLDRRETQYF,TGTGCCAGCAGCAGAGGACAGGGTGGAGGCCTGGACCGCCGGGAGACCCAGTACTTC
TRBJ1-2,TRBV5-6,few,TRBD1,CASSFRDRVNYGYTF,TGTGCCAGCAGCTTTCGGGACAGGGTTAACTATGGCTACACCTTC
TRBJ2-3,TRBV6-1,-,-,CASSENRGGPDTQYF,TGTGCCAGCAGTGAAAATAGGGGGGGCCCAGATACGCAGTATTTT
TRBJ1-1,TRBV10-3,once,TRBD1,CAISGTGLTEAFF,TGTGCCATCAGCGGGACAGGTCTGACTGAAGCTTTCTTT
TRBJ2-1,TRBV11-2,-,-,CASSLGAGAYNEQFF,TGTGCCAGCAGCTTAGGGGCAGGAGCTTACAATGAGCAGTTCTTC
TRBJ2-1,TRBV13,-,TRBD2,CASSFRGGAVYEQFF,TGTGCCAGCAGCTTTCGCGGGGGGGCCGTTTATGAGCAGTTCTTC
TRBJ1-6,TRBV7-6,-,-,CASSLAANSPLHF,TGTGCCAGCAGCTTAGCGGCTAATTCACCCCTCCACTTT
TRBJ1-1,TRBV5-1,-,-,CASSTGGEETFEAFF,TGCGCCAGCAGCACCGGAGGGGAGGAGACTTTTGAAGCTTTCTTT
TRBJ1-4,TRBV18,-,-,CASSLQGTNEKLFF,TGTGCCAGCTCACTACAGGGTACTAATGAAAAACTGTTTTTT
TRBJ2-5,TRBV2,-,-,CASSVQRDKETQYF,TGTGCCAGCAGCGTACAACGGGACAAAGAGACCCAGTACTTC
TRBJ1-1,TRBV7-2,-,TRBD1,CASSSYYRGYTEAFF,TGTGCCAGCAGCTCTTATTACAGGGGTTACACTGAAGCTTTCTTT
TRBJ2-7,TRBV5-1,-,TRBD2,CASRFNPGLAGDISSYEQYF,TGCGCCAGCAGATTCAATCCGGGACTAGCGGGGGACATAAGCTCCTACGAGCAGTACTTC
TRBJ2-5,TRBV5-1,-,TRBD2,CASSFSGGPQETQYF,TGCGCCAGCAGCTTTAGCGGGGGCCCCCAAGAGACCCAGTACTTC
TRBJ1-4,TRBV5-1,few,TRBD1,CASSLRGPGEKLFF,TGCGCCAGCAGCTTGAGGGGGCCGGGTGAAAAACTGTTTTTT
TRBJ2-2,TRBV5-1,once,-,CASSLSGTVNTGELFF,TGCGCCAGCAGCTTGAGCGGGACAGTTAACACCGGGGAGCTGTTTTTT
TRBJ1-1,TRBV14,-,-,CASSPHPAGNTEAFF,TGTGCCAGCAGCCCCCATCCGGCCGGGAACACTGAAGCTTTCTTT
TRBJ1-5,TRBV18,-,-,CASSVYRDSQQPQHF,TGTGCCAGCTCGGTATACCGTGACTCTCAACAGCCCCAGCATTTT
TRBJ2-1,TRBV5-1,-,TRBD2,CASSLFQREMNNEQFF,TGCGCCAGCAGCTTGTTCCAGCGGGAGATGAACAATGAGCAGTTCTTC
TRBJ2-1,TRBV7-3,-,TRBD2,CASSLSLAGEQFF,TGTGCCAGCAGCTTAAGTCTAGCGGGAGAGCAGTTCTTC
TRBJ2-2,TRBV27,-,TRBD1,CASSLHMDRANTGELFF,TGTGCCAGCAGTTTACACATGGACAGGGCGAACACCGGGGAGCTGTTTTTT
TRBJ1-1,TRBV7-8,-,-,CASSPSGEGTEAFF,TGTGCCAGCAGCCCCAGTGGGGAGGGAACTGAAGCTTTCTTT
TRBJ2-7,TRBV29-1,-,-,CSVFWGEQYF,TGCAGCGTTTTTTGGGGTGAGCAGTACTTC
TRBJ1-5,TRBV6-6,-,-,CASGHPGVRNQPQHF,TGTGCCAGCGGACACCCAGGGGTACGGAATCAGCCCCAGCATTTT
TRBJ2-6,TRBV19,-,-,CASTLGRGASSGANVLTF,TGTGCCAGTACCCTGGGTCGGGGGGCGTCTTCTGGGGCCAACGTCCTGACTTTC
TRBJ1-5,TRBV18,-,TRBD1,CASSATGGSNQPQHF,TGTGCCAGCTCAGCGACAGGGGGGAGCAATCAGCCCCAGCATTTT
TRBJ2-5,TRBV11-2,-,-,CASSASGETQYF,TGTGCCAGCAGCGCAAGTGGAGAGACCCAGTACTTC
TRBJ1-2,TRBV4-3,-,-,CASSQAVTGGNGYTF,TGCGCCAGCAGCCAAGCGGTGACAGGCGGGAATGGCTACACCTTC